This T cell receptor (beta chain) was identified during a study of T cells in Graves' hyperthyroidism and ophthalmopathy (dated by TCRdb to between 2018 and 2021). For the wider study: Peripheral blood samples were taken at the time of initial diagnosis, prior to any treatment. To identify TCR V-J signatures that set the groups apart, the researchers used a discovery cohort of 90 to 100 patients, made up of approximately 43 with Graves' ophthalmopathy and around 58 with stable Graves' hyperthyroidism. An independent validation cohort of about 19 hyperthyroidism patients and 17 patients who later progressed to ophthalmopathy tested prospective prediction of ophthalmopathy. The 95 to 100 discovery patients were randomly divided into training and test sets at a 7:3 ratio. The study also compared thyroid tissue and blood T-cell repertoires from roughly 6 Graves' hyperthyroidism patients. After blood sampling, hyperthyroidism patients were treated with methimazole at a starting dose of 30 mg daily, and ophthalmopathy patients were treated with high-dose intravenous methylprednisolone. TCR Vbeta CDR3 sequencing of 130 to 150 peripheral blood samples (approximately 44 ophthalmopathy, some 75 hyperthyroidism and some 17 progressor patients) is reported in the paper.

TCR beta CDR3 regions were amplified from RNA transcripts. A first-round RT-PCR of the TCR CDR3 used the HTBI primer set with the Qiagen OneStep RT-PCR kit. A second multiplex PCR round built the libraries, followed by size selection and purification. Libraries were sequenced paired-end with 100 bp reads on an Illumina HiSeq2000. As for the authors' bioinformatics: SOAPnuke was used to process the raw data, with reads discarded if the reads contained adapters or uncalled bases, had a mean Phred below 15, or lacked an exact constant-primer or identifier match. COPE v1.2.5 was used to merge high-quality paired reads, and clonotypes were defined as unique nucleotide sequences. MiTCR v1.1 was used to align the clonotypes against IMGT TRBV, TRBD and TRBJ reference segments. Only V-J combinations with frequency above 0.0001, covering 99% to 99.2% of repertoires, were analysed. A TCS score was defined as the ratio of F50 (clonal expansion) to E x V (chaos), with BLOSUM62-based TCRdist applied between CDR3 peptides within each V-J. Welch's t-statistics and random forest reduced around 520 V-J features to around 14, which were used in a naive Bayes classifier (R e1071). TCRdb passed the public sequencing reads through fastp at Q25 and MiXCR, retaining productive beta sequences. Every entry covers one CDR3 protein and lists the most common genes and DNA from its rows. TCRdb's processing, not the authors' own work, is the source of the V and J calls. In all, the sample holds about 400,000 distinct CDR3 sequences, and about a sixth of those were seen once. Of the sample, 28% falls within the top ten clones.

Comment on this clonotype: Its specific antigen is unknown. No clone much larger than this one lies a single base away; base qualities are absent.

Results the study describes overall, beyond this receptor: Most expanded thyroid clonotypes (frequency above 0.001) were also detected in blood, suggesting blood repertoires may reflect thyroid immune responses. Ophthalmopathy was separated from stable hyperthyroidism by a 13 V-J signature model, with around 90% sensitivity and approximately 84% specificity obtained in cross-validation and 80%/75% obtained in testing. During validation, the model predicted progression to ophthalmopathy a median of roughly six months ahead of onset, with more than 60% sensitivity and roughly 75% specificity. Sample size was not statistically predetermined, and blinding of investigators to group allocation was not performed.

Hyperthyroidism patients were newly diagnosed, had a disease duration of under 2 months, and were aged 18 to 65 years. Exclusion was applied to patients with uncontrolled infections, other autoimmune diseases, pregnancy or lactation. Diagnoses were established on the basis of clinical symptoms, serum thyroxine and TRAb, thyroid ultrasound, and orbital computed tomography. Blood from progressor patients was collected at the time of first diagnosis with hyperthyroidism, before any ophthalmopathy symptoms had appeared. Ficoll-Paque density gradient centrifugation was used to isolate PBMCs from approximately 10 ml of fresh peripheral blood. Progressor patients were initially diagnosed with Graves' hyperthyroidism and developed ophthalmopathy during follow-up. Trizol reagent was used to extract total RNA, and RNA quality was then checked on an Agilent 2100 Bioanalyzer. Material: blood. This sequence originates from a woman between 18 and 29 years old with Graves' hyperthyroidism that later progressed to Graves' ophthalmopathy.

The CDR3 in this case is CASRLPGQGYNEQFF. The DNA is as follows: TGTGCCAGCAGACTCCCGGGACAGGGCTACAATGAGCAGTTCTTC. The chain joins TRBV6-2 or TRBV6-3 to TRBJ2-1; TRBD1 aligns with 9 central bases. As encoded in the germline V gene, CDR1 is MNHEY while CDR2 is SVGEGT. V trim: 6 bases; J trim: 3 bases; unmatched bases: 6. The CDR3 has 15 amino acids, counting the end cysteine and phenylalanine. Just CDR3 DNA is preserved here, 45 bases in frame from base 1.